The 5 T cell receptor beta chains reported below all come from one sample, sequenced in a study of OX40 agonist ivuxolimab in advanced cancers. Here immunoSEQ multiplex PCR was the method, and the copy in TCRdb shows in-frame clones only, minus some. The table lists around 56,000 clones, 70% to 85% of them singletons. Sequenced here: CD4+ or CD8+ T cells sorted from blood, sampled in a trial of the OX40 agonist ivuxolimab. These receptors were obtained from an adult with an advanced solid tumor such as melanoma, head and neck, liver or kidney cancer.

V gene TRBV6-1 combines with J gene TRBJ2-7; 8 bases map to TRBD1. Unmatched junction bases numbered 3, after V lost 8 bases and J lost 6 bases. There are 11 residues in the CDR3. Germline values: CDR1 MNHNS, CDR2 SASEGT. CDR3 sequence (DNA): TGTGCCAGCCGGACAGGGCCCGAGCAGTACTTC. This codes for CASRTGPEQYF.

This chain uses TRBV7-2 with TRBJ1-4; perhaps TRBD1 as D (6 bases). Germline V gene data show CDR1 as SGHTA and CDR2 as FQGNSA. CDR3 size: 15 residues. Trimming shortened V by 0 bases and J by 5 bases, and 10 bases separated the two germline ends. The DNA of the CDR3 is TGTGCCAGCAGCTTAGCAACAGGGAGAAATGAAAAACTGTTTTTT. This gives the protein CASSLATGRNEKLFF.

This sequence joins TRBV5-4 and TRBJ2-2; 11 bases align to TRBD1. The CDR3 runs to 16 residues. The trim removed 0 bases at V and 3 bases at J, leaving 1 base unmatched. Germline assignment: CDR1 SGHNT and CDR2 YYREEE (reference sequence). CDR3 DNA: TGTGCCAGCAGCTTGGGGACAGGGGGCTACACCGGGGAGCTGTTTTTT. Translating it yields CASSLGTGGYTGELFF.

The chain has TRBV6-5 and TRBJ1-2; D is uncertain. CDR1 MNHEY and CDR2 SVGAGI come from the germline V gene. The CDR3 consists of 13 residues. The germline V and J ends were trimmed by 6 bases and 7 bases, with 15 bases remaining between them. Here the CDR3 reads CASRPYRHGGYTF. The DNA for the CDR3 is TGTGCCAGCAGACCTTATAGACACGGTGGCTACACCTTC.

The J gene is TRBJ2-5, the V gene TRBV15, with 11 bases identical to TRBD1. The CDR3 is 14 residues long. The germline CDR1 and CDR2 sequences are LNHNV and YYDKDF (reference sequence). The V gene end was trimmed by 5 bases and the J gene end by 4 bases; junction bases not matched to a gene: 3. CDR3 sequence: CATSRDRGVETQYF. Written as DNA, the CDR3 is TGTGCCACCAGCCGGGACAGGGGGGTAGAGACCCAGTACTTC.